What follows describes a single T cell receptor (beta chain). Some clones are missing from TCRdb's copy, which holds only in-frame ones; the method was immunoSEQ multiplex PCR. The sample includes some 180,000 clones, about 89% of them seen just once. This entry is derived from a study of T cell responses to AZD1222 COVID-19 vaccine. The CDR3 consists of 15 residues. Germline loops: CDR1 SQVTM, CDR2 ANQGSEA. The trim removed 4 bases at V and 5 bases at J, leaving 10 bases unmatched. The source is an adult who received the AZD1222 COVID-19 vaccine. The chain combines TRBV29-1 with TRBJ2-3; TRBD2 agrees at 9 bases. Specimen: peripheral blood, collected 28 days after the second AZD1222 dose. CDR3 in DNA: TGCAGCGTTGCTAGCGGGATTGTTTATGGAGATACGCAGTATTTT. Amino acids: CSVASGIVYGDTQYF.